This is a list of T cell receptor beta chains from one sample in a study of T cell repertoires in ileal Crohn's disease. Only in-frame clones appear in the TCRdb table, and some are missing; sequencing was by immunoSEQ multiplex PCR. The sample yields roughly 15,000 clones, about 80% seen once. Sequencing used ileal tissue. Receptors were obtained from an adult with Crohn's disease. CDR3s include the opening cysteine and the closing phenylalanine or tryptophan. The D gene is left open where the match is weak. Clone size is shown for a subset of rows, as once, few, many or a class of expanded clone.

j_call d_call clone_size v_call cdr3_nt cdr3_aa
TRBJ1-1 . . TRBV10-3 TGTGCCATCTCCGGGGGGAACACTGAAGCTTTCTTT CAISGGNTEAFF
TRBJ2-1 . once TRBV11-3 TGTGCCAGCAGCTCCCCGACAGGATACAATGAGCAGTTCTTC CASSSPTGYNEQFF
TRBJ1-1 . . TRBV5-4 TGTGCCAGCAGCTCGAAGCATGAGACTGAAGCTTTCTTT CASSSKHETEAFF
TRBJ1-2 . . TRBV7-2 TGTGCCAGCAGCCCGCGGACCGGGGACTACACCTTC CASSPRTGDYTF
TRBJ1-2 TRBD1 . TRBV19 TGTGCCAGTAGTACTCCGGGACAGCAAAACTATGGCTACACCTTC CASSTPGQQNYGYTF
TRBJ2-5 . . TRBV6-5 TGTGCCAGCAGTTACAAGGGACATAGTCGGGGAGAGACCCAGTACTTC CASSYKGHSRGETQYF
TRBJ2-7 . . TRBV5-1 TGCGCCAGCAGCTTGGGGCCACCAAGCTCCTACGAGCAGTACTTC CASSLGPPSSYEQYF
TRBJ2-5 TRBD2 . TRBV9 TGTGCCAGCAGCAGGACTAGCGGGGGTCAGACCCAGTACTTC CASSRTSGGQTQYF
TRBJ2-5 TRBD1 . TRBV9 TGTGCCAGCAGCCGTGGGACAGATCAAGAGACCCAGTACTTC CASSRGTDQETQYF
TRBJ1-1 . . TRBV7-9 TGTGCCAGCAGCGGTCCACAGGGTCGAGGCACTGAAGCTTTCTTT CASSGPQGRGTEAFF
TRBJ1-2 . . TRBV27 TGTGCCAGCAGTCCCAGCCGGAACAGGGTTGATGGCTACACCTTC CASSPSRNRVDGYTF
TRBJ1-4 . few TRBV6-1 TGTGCCAGCGGCCCCAGGGGAAAACTGTTTTTT CASGPRGKLFF
TRBJ1-2 . few TRBV21-1 TGTGCCAGCAGCAAACCCCAGGGAAGCTATGGCTACACCTTC CASSKPQGSYGYTF
TRBJ1-2 TRBD1 . TRBV27 TGTGCCAGCAGCCGATCGGGACAGCGACAGGACTATGGCTACACCTTC CASSRSGQRQDYGYTF
TRBJ1-5 . . TRBV7-2 TGTGCCAGCAGCCAAGAGGCCCCAGGGCTAGAGCAGCCCCAGCATTTT CASSQEAPGLEQPQHF
TRBJ2-3 TRBD2 few TRBV7-6 TGTGCCAGCAGCACTAGCGGGCGCACAGATACGCAGTATTTT CASSTSGRTDTQYF
TRBJ2-7 TRBD1 . TRBV5-1 TGCGCCAGCAGCTTGGGGGGGACAGGGATTTACGAGCAGTACTTC CASSLGGTGIYEQYF
TRBJ1-2 . . TRBV5-1 TGCGCCAGCAGCTTTAACAGGCGAAGAGAGCGAAAGGACTATGGCTACACCTTC CASSFNRRRERKDYGYTF
TRBJ2-1 . medium-sized TRBV7-9 TGTGCCAGCAGCCCTTTCCGGGGGACCTACAATGAGCAGTTCTTC CASSPFRGTYNEQFF
TRBJ2-7 . . TRBV30 TGTGCGATGAGAGAGGGAATCTACGAGCAGTACTTC CAMREGIYEQYF
TRBJ1-2 . . TRBV19 TGTGCCAGTAGTATACCGTCCGCCCAGGGCTATGGCTACACCTTC CASSIPSAQGYGYTF
TRBJ1-1 . once TRBV18 TGTGCCAGCTCAGTACAGCTGAACACTGAAGCTTTCTTT CASSVQLNTEAFF
TRBJ2-2 . few TRBV7-8 TGTGCCAGCAGCTTTTATAGCCGACAGGAACTGAACACCGGGGAGCTGTTTTTT CASSFYSRQELNTGELFF
TRBJ2-1 TRBD2 few TRBV7-2 TGTGCCAGCAGGCCTTCGAGCGGGAGTTTTCATGAGCAGTTCTTC CASRPSSGSFHEQFF
TRBJ1-2 . few TRBV7-6 TGTGCCAGCAGCCCACCCAGGGGTTTTAACTATGGCTACACCTTC CASSPPRGFNYGYTF
TRBJ2-3 TRBD2 . TRBV6-1 TGTGCCAGCAGCGAGGGACTAGGCAGCACAGATACGCAGTATTTT CASSEGLGSTDTQYF
TRBJ1-6 . . TRBV30 TGTGCCTGGAGTCGGAGAGGGAGTGGTTCACCCCTCCACTTT CAWSRRGSGSPLHF
TRBJ2-1 TRBD2 . TRBV5-1 TGCGCCAGCAGCCCCGGTCTGACTAGCGGGACAGACAATGAGCAGTTCTTC CASSPGLTSGTDNEQFF
TRBJ2-1 . . TRBV6-6 TGTGCCAGCAGTTACTCGGAGTACAATGAGCAGTTCTTC CASSYSEYNEQFF
TRBJ2-3 . few TRBV5-1 TGCGCCAGCAGCTCTCAGACAGGATTCACAGATACGCAGTATTTT CASSSQTGFTDTQYF
TRBJ1-4 . . TRBV5-1 TGCGCCAGCAGCTTGGGGCAGATCAATGAAAAACTGTTTTTT CASSLGQINEKLFF
TRBJ1-1 TRBD1 . TRBV11-2 TGTGCCAGCAGCTACGGACAGGGGAACACTGAAGCTTTCTTT CASSYGQGNTEAFF
TRBJ1-1 TRBD1 . TRBV27 TGTGCCAGCAGCCTACGGGCACCTACAGGGGGCGGAGTGAACACTGAAGCTTTCTTT CASSLRAPTGGGVNTEAFF
TRBJ2-1 TRBD2 few TRBV29-1 TGCAGCGTGGGGGGTACGGGGGGTGGCCCCTACAATGAGCAGTTCTTC CSVGGTGGGPYNEQFF
TRBJ2-6 . . TRBV5-4 TGTGCCAGCAGCCTGGCGGGGAGTGGGGCCAACGTCCTGACTTTC CASSLAGSGANVLTF
TRBJ2-4 . . TRBV2 TGTGCCAGCAGTGACCTCACAAGAAACATTCAGTACTTC CASSDLTRNIQYF
TRBJ1-1 TRBD1 few TRBV7-2 TGTGCCAGCAGCTTTACCGGGACAGGGCCTACTGAAGCTTTCTTT CASSFTGTGPTEAFF
TRBJ1-6 TRBD1 . TRBV6-5 TGTGCCAGCAGTTACTCGCAGGGGGCCTCTTCACCCCTCCACTTT CASSYSQGASSPLHF
TRBJ2-3 TRBD1 . TRBV5-8 TGTGCCAGCAGAGCCGGGACAGGGCCCACAGATACGCAGTATTTT CASRAGTGPTDTQYF
TRBJ1-5 . once TRBV28 TGTGCCGTGGGCGGTCGGGCAGGCGGGGTTCAGCCCCAGCATTTT CAVGGRAGGVQPQHF
TRBJ2-3 TRBD2 . TRBV7-6 TGTGCCAGCAGCCCGGGACTAGCGGGAGCCGATACGCAGTATTTT CASSPGLAGADTQYF
TRBJ1-1 . . TRBV30 TGTGCCTGGAGTGGCGGGCGCGGCACTGAAGCTTTCTTT CAWSGGRGTEAFF
TRBJ1-2 . . TRBV27 TGTGCCAGCAGTTTTTCAGACAGCTATGGCTACACCTTC CASSFSDSYGYTF
TRBJ2-2 TRBD1 few TRBV29-1 TGCAGCGCGACCGGGACAGGGCCCGGGGAGCTGTTTTTT CSATGTGPGELFF
TRBJ2-1 TRBD2 . TRBV6-5 TGTGCCAGCAGTACCCCGAGCGGGAGCCATGAGCAGTTCTTC CASSTPSGSHEQFF